This T cell receptor (beta chain) comes out of a study of T-cell memory formation after mild COVID-19. Whole-study context: TCR clusters were mostly donor specific. Study results and limitations: The finding that pre-infection memory included some responding clones suggested that cross-reactive memory joined. Most CD4+ clones that shrank were in CM and EM, while CD8+ ones turned up in EMRA.

TCR alpha and TCR beta cDNA libraries with sample barcodes and UMIs came from 5'RACE using constant-segment primers. TCRdb redid the calling of the 5' RACE reads with MiXCR, one entry per CDR3 protein. The repertoire holds over 300,000 distinct CDR3 sequences, under 25% seen once, with approximately 22% in the top ten. The CDR3 has 12 residues. Germline-derived CDR1 and CDR2 are DFQATT and SNEGSKA (reference sequence). Trimming took 3 bases from V and 10 from J, leaving 10 bases between them. Concerning this clonotype: Its antigen is undetermined.

The source of this sequence is a man between 18 and 35 years old who had mild COVID-19 (a few samples of this study predate the infection). Cell type and time point are not known. Sequenced material: PBMCs or a T cell subset sorted from them (not recorded which). V is TRBV20-1 and J is TRBJ1-6; maybe TRBD1 (5 bases). CDR3 residues: CSARKGDSPLHF. In nucleotides, the CDR3 is TGCAGTGCTAGGAAAGGGGACTCACCCCTCCACTTT.